The 19 T cell receptor beta chains in this list originate from one sample, sequenced in a study of control samples from healthy donors and cancer patients (dated by TCRdb to the early 2020s). The library was made by the immunoSEQ multiplex PCR assay. TCRdb limited this immuneACCESS table to in-frame rearrangements with V and J called. A share of clones is missing; checked studies link under half to unresolved V genes, and the rest is unexplained. In this sample the table shows about 120,000 clones, more than 80% of which occur a single time. The leading ten clones occupy 2% to 3% of the sample. Source material: blood. These receptors all stem from a man aged 40-50 years in good health.

DNA for the CDR3: TGTGCCAGCAAGGGGGGGTCGGCCGGGGAGCTGTTTTTT. Translating it yields CASKGGSAGELFF. The chain couples TRBV6-5 to TRBJ2-2; a weak D match, TRBD2 (7 bases). The ends were cut back, 7 bases at V and 6 bases at J, with 12 bases in the middle. The CDR3 runs to 13 residues. CDR1 and CDR2 (germline): MNHEY, SVGAGI.

The genes are TRBV6-5 and TRBJ2-1; tentatively, D is TRBD2 (6 bases). The V end lost 2 bases, the J end lost 6 bases, and 11 bases lay between the germline ends. CDR3 length: 14 residues. Germline assignment: CDR1 MNHEY and CDR2 SVGAGI. The CDR3 here is CASSYPGTRNEQFF. Written as DNA, the CDR3 is TGTGCCAGCAGTTACCCCGGGACTCGCAATGAGCAGTTCTTC.

The gene calls are TRBV6-5 and TRBJ1-1; D is possibly TRBD1 (5 bases). Per the germline V gene, CDR1 is MNHEY and CDR2 is SVGAGI. There are 13 residues in the CDR3. V lost 6 bases and J lost 3, with 11 bases in between. The CDR3 coding sequence is TGTGCCAGCAGGGGCGGGGGTGACACTGAAGCTTTCTTT. Residues: CASRGGGDTEAFF.

The V gene is TRBV5-4, the J gene TRBJ2-1; 7 nucleotides match TRBD2. Germline trimming cut 2 bases from V and 5 bases from J; bases unmatched to any gene: 10. The CDR3 is made up of 16 amino acids. The germline V gene encodes CDR1 SGHNT and CDR2 YYREEE (reference sequence). The CDR3 nucleotides are TGTGCCAGCAGCTTTACACGCGGGGGAGTGAACAATGAGCAGTTCTTC. Translating it yields CASSFTRGGVNNEQFF.

Here the CDR3 DNA reads TGTGCCAGCAGCTCCTCTCCTTTTACGGGGGAATATAATGAGCAGTTCTTC. Protein sequence: CASSSSPFTGEYNEQFF. V gene TRBV9 combines with J gene TRBJ2-1, with a tentative D call TRBD2 (6 bases). The germline V gene encodes CDR1 SGDLS and CDR2 YYNGEE. CDR3 length: 17 amino acids. The ends were cut back, 4 bases at V and 7 bases at J, with 24 bases in the middle.

V and J are TRBV24-1 and TRBJ2-1, with D unclear. CDR1 and CDR2 from the germline V gene are KGHDR and SFDVKD. CDR3 length: 15 amino acids. Trimming pared 5 bases from V and 3 bases from J, leaving 13 bases between. The CDR3 DNA follows: TGTGCCACCAGTGTCTCCCTTGAATTCTACAATGAGCAGTTCTTC. Its translation is CATSVSLEFYNEQFF.

In this sample, this clone turned up once. The chain is built from TRBV6-4 and TRBJ2-7, with a possible D match to TRBD1 (5 bases). The germline V gene has CDR1 MRHNA and CDR2 SNTAGT. The CDR3 totals 14 residues. V lost 5 bases and J 4 bases, leaving 15 bases between the germline ends. The CDR3 DNA is TGTGCCAGCAGTCCAGGTTTTTCAGGGTACGAGCAGTACTTC. Protein product: CASSPGFSGYEQYF.

This clone was picked up one time. The chain employs TRBV12-3 or TRBV12-4 and TRBJ2-1, with a possible D match to TRBD1 (5 bases). The CDR3 totals 12 residues. Trimming pared 1 base from V and 8 bases from J, leaving 6 bases between. DNA for the CDR3: TGTGCCAGCAGTTTAGTCAGGGATGAGCAGTTCTTC. Protein: CASSLVRDEQFF.

The chain carries TRBV2 and TRBJ1-2; 9 nucleotides line up with TRBD1. The V gene end was trimmed by 9 bases and the J gene end by 10 bases; junction bases not matched to a gene: 12. Germline loops: CDR1 SNHLY, CDR2 FYNNEI. This CDR3 contains 13 residues. CDR3: CARVPRQGEDYTF. Written as DNA, the CDR3 is TGTGCCAGGGTTCCTCGACAGGGGGAGGACTACACCTTC. The full variable domain, in which reference TRBV2 and TRBJ1-2 provide the parts outside the CDR3, is EPEVTQTPSHQVTQMGQEVILRCVPISNHLYFYWYRQILGQKVEFLVSFYNNEISEKSEIFDDQFSVERPDGSNFTLKIRSTKLEDSAMYFCARVPRQGEDYTFGSGTRLTVV.

The chain has TRBV6-6 and TRBJ1-6, with D possibly TRBD1 on 6 matching bases. This CDR3 is 13 amino acids long. V was shortened by 5 bases and J by 10 bases, with 12 bases between the two germline ends. Germline CDR1 reads MNHNY; CDR2 reads SVGAGI (reference sequence). CDR3 DNA: TGTGCCAGCAGTGAGACAGGCCGGTCACCCCTCCACTTT. As protein: CASSETGRSPLHF.

This clone was counted a single time. CDR3 in DNA: TGCAGCGTCAGGGGATCCTACGAGCAGTACTTC. It yields the protein CSVRGSYEQYF. The chain combines TRBV29-1 with TRBJ2-7; D perhaps matches TRBD1 (6 bases). The CDR3 totals 11 residues. CDR1 is SQVTM, CDR2 ANQGSEA, per germline. Deletions cut 6 bases from V and 1 base from J, with 7 bases between.

The rearrangement uses TRBV5-6 and TRBJ1-3; 12 bases map to TRBD1. Trimming removed 4 bases from V and 0 bases from J; junction bases left unmatched: 11. The germline V gene encodes CDR1 SGHDT and CDR2 YYEEEE. The CDR3 is made up of 19 amino acids. The CDR3 sequence: CASSAGTGGYFSSGNTIYF. DNA of the CDR3: TGTGCCAGCAGCGCGGGGACAGGGGGCTACTTTAGCTCTGGAAACACCATATATTTT.

The chain has TRBV5-4 and TRBJ2-5; D remains unclear. Trimming pared 2 bases from V and 4 bases from J, leaving 12 bases between. Germline CDR1 reads SGHNT; CDR2 reads YYREEE (reference sequence). This CDR3 comprises 14 residues. CDR3 coding DNA: TGTGCCAGCAGCTTCCCCGGGCTGGGAGAGACCCAGTACTTC. Translated, it gives CASSFPGLGETQYF. Full variable domain (remainder filled in from reference TRBV5-4 and TRBJ2-5): ETGVTQSPTHLIKTRGQQVTLRCSSQSGHNTVSWYQQALGQGPQFIFQYYREEENGRGNFPPRFSGLQFPNYSSELNVNALELDDSALYLCASSFPGLGETQYFGPGTRLLVL.

The chain couples TRBV29-1 to TRBJ2-7, with D perhaps matching TRBD1 (6 bases). The CDR3 loop spans 13 amino acids. V was cut by 3 bases and J by 4 bases, with 13 bases left in between. In germline, CDR1 is SQVTM, CDR2 ANQGSEA. CDR3 in DNA: TGCAGCGTTGAGTCAGGGGTTGGGTACGAGCAGTACTTC. This encodes CSVESGVGYEQYF.

Written as DNA, the CDR3 is TGTGCCAGCAGTCCACCGGGGACAGATACGCAGTATTTT. Its translation is CASSPPGTDTQYF. The rearrangement joins TRBV6-5 to TRBJ2-3; TRBD2 might be the D (5 bases). Per the germline V gene, CDR1 is MNHEY and CDR2 is SVGAGI. The CDR3 is 13 residues long. Trimming removed 5 bases from V and 3 bases from J, with 9 bases in between.

The chain uses TRBV5-1 and TRBJ1-1; D unclear. Germline V gene sequence: CDR1 SGHRS, CDR2 YFSETQ. V was pared by 0 bases and J by 8 bases, with 8 bases between. The length of the CDR3 is 12 residues. CDR3 loop: CASSLVGLEAFF. CDR3 sequence (DNA): TGCGCCAGCAGCTTGGTGGGGTTGGAAGCTTTCTTT.

The chain combines TRBV28 with TRBJ1-3; D ambiguous. Trimming pared 5 bases from V and 0 bases from J, leaving 14 bases between. Germline V gene sequence: CDR1 MDHEN, CDR2 SYDVKM. CDR3 length: 16 amino acids. The CDR3 protein is CASSLTRTYSGNTIYF. In DNA, the CDR3 is TGTGCCAGCAGTCTCACACGGACTTACTCTGGAAACACCATATATTTT.

V and J are TRBV5-5 and TRBJ1-1; D unresolved. V lost 1 base, J lost 1 base, and 8 bases lay in between. The CDR3 spans 14 residues. Germline CDR1 SGHKS, CDR2 YYEKEE (reference sequence). The CDR3 coding sequence is TGTGCCAGCAGCTTGCAACGATCGAACACTGAAGCTTTCTTT. Translation: CASSLQRSNTEAFF.

This clone was seen once. The chain carries TRBV30 and TRBJ1-5; 8 bases map to TRBD1. With V trimmed by 7 bases and J by 6 bases, 5 bases remained unmatched. Germline CDR1 is GTSNPN and CDR2 is SVGIG (reference sequence). The CDR3 totals 12 residues. The CDR3 coding sequence is TGTGCCTTGGACAGGGTAGGTCAGCCCCAGCATTTT. Its protein is CALDRVGQPQHF.